The T cell receptor (beta chain) described here comes from a study of T cell repertoires and Cas9 in healthy adults. Study summary: Characterization of SpCas9-reactive CD4 and CD8 T cells covered multi-effector potency, cytotoxicity and lineage. Study results and caveats: SpCas9-reactive effector T cells were reportedly restrained in vitro by SpCas9-reactive regulatory T cells.

The table came from immunoSEQ multiplex PCR; TCRdb's copy has only in-frame clones and leaves some out. This sample has tens of thousands of clones, with more than 80% found just once. On this clone: Its target is unknown.

This CDR3 spans 10 amino acids. The V gene lost 6 bases and the J gene lost 4 bases, with 3 bases spanning the gap. Germline V lookup: CDR1 MDHEN, CDR2 SYDVKM. Input material: CD4+ effector T cells (CD127+, CD25-, CD137-, CD154-) from PBMCs; culture status not recorded. This chain uses TRBV28 with TRBJ2-5; D is ambiguous. The receptor was derived from a human donor in good health. The CDR3 DNA reads TGTGCCAGCAGAGGAGAGACCCAGTACTTC. Residues: CASRGETQYF.